This T cell receptor beta chain was obtained from a study of OX40 agonist ivuxolimab in advanced cancers. General study results and limits: In the expanded peripheral T cells, antigen specificity was never determined. Patients who responded partially at 0.1-3.0 mg/kg showed clonal expansion ranking among the lowest.

Here immunoSEQ multiplex PCR was the method, and the copy in TCRdb shows in-frame clones only, minus some. The repertoire holds 20,000 to 25,000 clones, with approximately 80% as singletons. The germline V gene encodes CDR1 SQVTM and CDR2 ANQGSEA. CDR3 size: 16 residues. The ends were cut back, 4 bases at V and 4 bases at J, with 20 bases in the middle. Only a few counts were recorded for this clone. No antigen is known for it. The sequence derives from an adult with an advanced solid tumor such as melanoma, head and neck, liver or kidney cancer. The chain is built from TRBV29-1 and TRBJ2-1; D might be TRBD2 (6 bases). Sequencing was performed on CD4+ or CD8+ T cells sorted from blood, taken in a trial of the OX40 agonist ivuxolimab. CDR3 loop: CSVVPTDRGGYNEQFF. CDR3 bases: TGCAGCGTTGTACCCACGGACCGGGGAGGTTACAATGAGCAGTTCTTC.